This is a list of T cell receptor beta chains from one sample in a study of blood T cells in healthy people across ages. MiXCR, run by TCRdb on the 5' RACE reads, gives a single entry per CDR3 protein. The sample yields about 900,000 distinct CDR3 sequences, around 49% seen once. The specimen was blood. The receptor set was obtained from a man aged 25 to 40 in good health. CDR3s include the opening cysteine and the closing phenylalanine or tryptophan. A D gene is named only where the DNA matches it firmly. Expanded clones are given a class, and other clones once, few, many or no size at all.

>.|TRBJ2-3|TRBV10-3|.
CAISQGGGGTDTQYF
TGTGCCATCAGTCAGGGCGGCGGGGGCACAGATACGCAGTATTTT
>.|TRBJ1-5|TRBV6-6|.
CASSLSGRTQPQHF
TGTGCCAGCAGTCTATCGGGACGTACCCAGCCCCAGCATTTT
>few|TRBJ2-5|TRBV9|TRBD1
CASSVGQGNSETQYF
TGTGCCAGCAGCGTAGGACAGGGAAATTCGGAGACCCAGTACTTC
>many|TRBJ2-1|TRBV6-2/TRBV6-3|TRBD1
CASTHRTGGYNEQFF
TGTGCCAGCACCCACCGGACAGGGGGCTACAATGAGCAGTTCTTC
>.|TRBJ2-3|TRBV7-3|.
CASSSHISSSIDTQYF
TGTGCCAGCAGCTCGCACATCAGCAGCTCCATAGATACGCAGTATTTT
>once|TRBJ1-4|TRBV5-1|TRBD1
CASTLTGGSEKLFF
TGCGCCAGCACCCTGACAGGGGGAAGTGAAAAACTGTTTTTT
>.|TRBJ1-1|TRBV6-6|.
CASSYSGEATEAFF
TGTGCCAGCAGTTACTCGGGGGAGGCCACTGAAGCTTTCTTT
>.|TRBJ1-6|TRBV28|TRBD1
CASSRDRGVNSLLHF
TGTGCCAGCAGTCGGGACAGAGGAGTTAATTCACTCCTCCACTTT
>.|TRBJ2-5|TRBV7-2|.
CASSLGLPPETQYF
TGTGCCAGCAGCTTAGGTTTGCCCCCCGAGACCCAGTACTTC
>.|TRBJ2-7|TRBV29-1|.
CSVLKGDEQYF
TGCAGCGTTTTAAAAGGGGACGAGCAGTACTTC
>few|TRBJ2-1|TRBV6-2/TRBV6-3|.
CASKQPIYNEQFF
TGTGCCAGCAAGCAGCCTATCTACAATGAGCAGTTCTTC
>few|TRBJ1-2|TRBV7-2|.
CASSPNRDYGYTF
TGTGCCAGCAGCCCGAACCGGGACTATGGCTACACCTTC
>few|TRBJ2-1|TRBV7-2|.
CASSTAPDSNEQFF
TGTGCCAGCTCTACGGCCCCCGATTCCAATGAGCAGTTCTTC
>.|TRBJ1-1|TRBV12-3/TRBV12-4|.
CASSYSAKNTEAFF
TGTGCCAGCAGTTACTCAGCCAAGAACACTGAAGCTTTCTTT
>.|TRBJ1-4|TRBV7-9|TRBD1
CASSPDRDSEKLFF
TGTGCCAGCAGCCCTGACAGGGACAGTGAAAAACTGTTTTTT
>.|TRBJ2-3|TRBV12-3/TRBV12-4|TRBD2
CASSLLGGGRGDTQYF
TGTGCCAGCAGTTTATTAGGCGGGGGGCGGGGAGATACGCAGTATTTT
>.|TRBJ1-1|TRBV3-1|.
CASRQGLLNTEAFF
TGTGCCAGCAGGCAGGGGTTACTGAACACTGAAGCTTTCTTT
>.|TRBJ2-3|TRBV24-1|.
CATSGGRNTQYF
TGTGCCACCAGTGGGGGTCGCAATACGCAGTATTTT
>.|TRBJ2-7|TRBV9|.
CASSVGPVGSYEQYF
TGTGCCAGCAGCGTAGGGCCTGTAGGATCCTACGAGCAGTACTTC
>.|TRBJ2-2|TRBV28|.
CASSSQWNTGELFF
TGTGCCAGCAGTTCCCAGTGGAACACCGGGGAGCTGTTTTTT
>few|TRBJ2-2|TRBV9|TRBD2
CASSVSSGGAGGELFF
TGTGCCAGCAGCGTTTCGAGCGGGGGGGCCGGCGGGGAGCTGTTTTTT
>.|TRBJ1-2|TRBV12-3/TRBV12-4|TRBD1
CASRGQGARYGYTF
TGTGCCAGCAGGGGACAGGGGGCAAGATATGGCTACACCTTC
>.|TRBJ2-2|TRBV7-2|.
CASSLRVRGAGELFF
TGTGCCAGCAGCCTACGGGTCAGAGGGGCCGGGGAGCTGTTTTTT
>.|TRBJ1-1|TRBV6-2/TRBV6-3|TRBD1
CASNQGAYTEAFF
TGTGCCAGCAATCAGGGGGCGTACACTGAAGCTTTCTTT
>.|TRBJ1-2|TRBV5-5|TRBD1
CASTDRERGYTF
TGTGCCAGCACTGACAGGGAGCGCGGCTACACCTTC